These T cell receptor beta chains were read from a single sample in a study of cytomegalovirus exposure and HLA in healthy donors. Sequenced by immunoSEQ multiplex PCR; TCRdb stores in-frame clones only, minus some. The sample has 180,000 or so clones, 70% to 80% seen once; the top ten hold 3.7%. Sample: PBMCs. These receptors were collected from a woman in her sixties in good health and CMV-seropositive. The CDR3 runs from the conserved cysteine through the conserved F or W. The order of the fields is CDR3 length, J gene, clone size, D gene, V gene, CDR3 protein, CDR3 DNA. The D gene is left open where the match is weak. Only part of the rows carry a size: once, few, many, or a class if the clone is expanded.

15 TRBJ2-7 - TRBD2 TRBV5-1 CASSSRTSGSYEQYF TGCGCCAGCAGCTCCCGGACTAGCGGATCCTACGAGCAGTACTTC
14 TRBJ2-7 - TRBD1 TRBV5-4 CASSDGQGGYEQYF TGTGCCAGCAGCGATGGACAGGGAGGCTACGAGCAGTACTTC
13 TRBJ1-5 - - TRBV19 CASTYSRGQPQHF TGTGCCAGTACTTACTCACGAGGGCAGCCCCAGCATTTT
15 TRBJ1-6 - TRBD1 TRBV6-1 CASRATGANNSPLHF TGTGCCAGCAGGGCGACAGGGGCAAATAATTCACCCCTCCACTTT
12 TRBJ1-3 - - TRBV30 CAWSVEGNTIYF TGTGCCTGGAGTGTAGAGGGAAACACCATATATTTT
14 TRBJ1-6 - TRBD1 TRBV28 CASSYGQASSPLHF TGTGCCAGCAGTTACGGACAGGCAAGTTCACCCCTCCACTTT
17 TRBJ2-3 - TRBD2 TRBV5-1 CASSPGTSGDSTDTQYF TGCGCCAGCAGCCCGGGGACTAGCGGGGACAGCACAGATACGCAGTATTTT
14 TRBJ2-5 few TRBD2 TRBV2 CASRTRLAVETQYF TGTGCCAGCAGGACTAGACTAGCGGTTGAGACCCAGTACTTC
15 TRBJ1-6 - TRBD1 TRBV18 CASKAGGAYNSPLHF TGTGCCAGCAAGGCAGGGGGCGCCTATAATTCACCCCTCCACTTT
15 TRBJ2-7 - - TRBV27 CASSPQPQGTYEQYF TGTGCCAGCAGTCCTCAACCGCAGGGAACCTACGAGCAGTACTTC
11 TRBJ2-1 - - TRBV5-1 CASSFVDEQFF TGCGCCAGCAGCTTTGTCGATGAGCAGTTCTTC
15 TRBJ2-7 - TRBD1 TRBV6-6 CASRGPGQGSHEQYF TGTGCCAGCAGGGGACCGGGACAGGGGAGCCACGAGCAGTACTTC
12 TRBJ1-5 - TRBD1 TRBV30 CACDRGNQPQHF TGTGCCTGTGACAGGGGCAATCAGCCCCAGCATTTT
15 TRBJ2-2 - TRBD2 TRBV19 CASTRAGGGTGELFF TGTGCCAGTACTAGGGCGGGAGGCGGAACCGGGGAGCTGTTTTTT
15 TRBJ2-1 - TRBD2 TRBV2 CASSASGGNYNEQFF TGTGCCAGCAGTGCTAGCGGGGGGAACTACAATGAGCAGTTCTTC
12 TRBJ1-1 - TRBD1 TRBV29-1 CSVGTGNTEAFF TGCAGCGTGGGGACAGGGAACACTGAAGCTTTCTTT
17 TRBJ1-5 - - TRBV19 CASSTKLSTTSNQPQHF TGTGCCAGTAGTACGAAATTGAGTACCACTAGCAATCAGCCCCAGCATTTT
15 TRBJ2-7 - TRBD1 TRBV7-9 CSSRTGAGALHEQYF TGTTCCAGCAGGACAGGGGCGGGGGCCCTCCACGAGCAGTACTTC
13 TRBJ1-2 - - TRBV4-2 CASSQVGDYGYTF TGTGCCAGCAGCCAAGTAGGGGACTATGGCTACACCTTC
17 TRBJ2-3 - TRBD2 TRBV9 CASSPPKAGVSTDTQYF TGTGCCAGCAGTCCCCCAAAAGCGGGGGTATCAACAGATACGCAGTATTTT
12 TRBJ2-7 - - TRBV19 CASRDSYYEQYF TGTGCCAGTAGGGACTCCTACTACGAGCAGTACTTC
16 TRBJ2-5 once - TRBV6-6 CASSYPQLVRQETQYF TGTGCCAGCAGTTACCCCCAACTAGTCCGGCAAGAGACCCAGTACTTC